Listed below are T cell receptor beta chains from one sample, sequenced in a study of blood T cell repertoires in COVID-19. The protocol was immunoSEQ multiplex PCR, while the TCRdb copy is restricted to in-frame clones and leaves out a portion. The sample includes roughly 280,000 clones, 75% to 90% of them seen just once. The sequencing input was peripheral blood. The receptors were gathered from a man younger than 40 with active or convalescent COVID-19. CDR3s include the opening cysteine and the closing phenylalanine or tryptophan.

V,J,CDR3
TRBV7-2,TRBJ2-5,CASSPTGTEIQKYQETQYF
TRBV2,TRBJ2-2,CASNYGWRSAELFF
TRBV7-2,TRBJ1-5,CASSLSYGENQPQHF
TRBV11-2,TRBJ2-7,CASSEGGSSYEQYF
TRBV7-2,TRBJ1-1,CASSLVGTGLNTEAFF
TRBV21-1,TRBJ1-2,CASSKARDRGTCVYGYTF
TRBV10-3,TRBJ2-7,CAISSAGGSYEQYF
TRBV6-1,TRBJ1-1,CASRERRENTEAFF
TRBV7-8,TRBJ2-4,CASSGPGHLKNIQYF
TRBV5-1,TRBJ1-4,CASSFQGTTDEKLFF
TRBV5-5,TRBJ1-4,CASSKTGLNEKLFF
TRBV6-5,TRBJ2-2,CASKLAGTGELFF
TRBV4-1,TRBJ2-5,CASSQATGYETQYF
TRBV7-2,TRBJ2-5,CASSLGGQGETQYF
TRBV28,TRBJ1-1,CASSLNPQGEGTEAFF
TRBV7-2,TRBJ1-1,CASSLRVGQPTEAFF
TRBV7-6,TRBJ2-7,CASSLQGDEQYF
TRBV18,TRBJ1-6,CASSPATADNSPLHF
TRBV9,TRBJ2-7,CASSASTSGAYEQYF
TRBV11-2,TRBJ1-1,CASSARDSEAFF
TRBV5-1,TRBJ1-3,CASSLTYTGQGTGNTIYF
TRBV7-9,TRBJ2-2,CARGAGTGELFF
TRBV11-2,TRBJ1-2,CASSLVFGVGGDSYGYTF
TRBV13,TRBJ2-7,CASRAGGRTYEQYF
TRBV3-1/TRBV3-2,TRBJ2-3,CASSQVAERGATDTQYF
TRBV12-5,TRBJ2-1,CASGLVGTGKRDEQFF
TRBV19,TRBJ2-3,CASSGGLAGHPSTDTQYF
TRBV27,TRBJ2-5,CASSLLGGGLQETQYF